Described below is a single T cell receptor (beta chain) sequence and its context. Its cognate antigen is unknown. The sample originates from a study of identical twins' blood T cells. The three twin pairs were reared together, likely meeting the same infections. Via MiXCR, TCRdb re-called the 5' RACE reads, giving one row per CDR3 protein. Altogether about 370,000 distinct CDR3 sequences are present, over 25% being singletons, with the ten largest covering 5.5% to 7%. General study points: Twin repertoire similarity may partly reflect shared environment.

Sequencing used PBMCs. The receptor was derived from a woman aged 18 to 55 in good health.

DNA of the CDR3: TGTGCCAGCAGTTACAGTCTGGTCGAGAGCGAGCAGTACTTC. This gives the protein CASSYSLVESEQYF. The chain couples TRBV6-5 to TRBJ2-7; D remains ambiguous. Germline V gene lookup returns CDR1 MNHEY and CDR2 SVGAGI. CDR3 length: 14 residues. The germline V and J ends were trimmed by 2 bases and 6 bases, with 14 bases remaining between them.